This T cell receptor (beta chain) originates from a study of blood T cell repertoires in COVID-19 (TCRdb year 2020). About the full investigation: Collaborator samples came from the United States, Italy and Spain and covered acute and convalescent phases of COVID-19. The material from the prospective study consisted of cDNA or gDNA derived from T cells, B-cell-depleted T cells, or PBMCs. Deeply sampled blood TCRbeta repertoires from subjects exposed to, actively infected with, or recovered from COVID-19 were included in the dataset. The repertoires were made available in a free public database intended to serve as a resource for research on the immune response to SARS-CoV-2. Samples came from the ongoing ImmuneRACE study (first 160 participants) plus 1,254 subjects from 6 global collaborators. A de-identified subject ID, COVID-19 status, age in years and sex were almost always included in the sample metadata. Where available, HLA class I and class II types were taken from metadata supplied by the sample provider and were not determined by assay-based typing.

TCRbeta CDR3 regions were amplified from genomic DNA by means of the immunoSEQ Assay, a bias-controlled multiplex PCR. As for the authors' bioinformatics: Within the assay, amplification of reference gene primers was used to estimate how many nucleated cells each sample contained. To quantify the absolute abundance of each unique TCRbeta CDR3 rearrangement, sequence reads were collapsed and filtered. For each sample, productive Simpson clonality was calculated as the square root of Simpson's diversity index over productive rearrangements. The table comes from immuneACCESS by way of TCRdb, which keeps in-frame sequences with V and J called. Part of the clones is missing from these tables; in studies checked, under half for an unresolved V gene and the rest for unknown reasons. That table supplies the V and J calls and clone size; D and trimming were determined from the DNA. For this sample the table gives approximately 200,000 clones, of which 75% to 90% were detected only once. In total, the top ten clones hold about 9% of the sample.

The junction shows trimming of 3 bases on V and 6 bases on J, and the gene matches do not reach 1 base of it. The germline V gene specifies KGHDR as CDR1 and SFDVKD as CDR2. The CDR3 measures 13 amino acids from cysteine to phenylalanine. Only CDR3 DNA remains: 39 bases, in frame from the first base. Participants in the prospective study were enrolled through a virtual design, were aged about 18 to 100 years, and lived in some 24 United States geographic areas. In the prospective study, participants were assigned to cohorts based on the clinical history participants reported in a screening survey and a study questionnaire. ImmuneRACE Cohort 3 recovered participants were defined by two consecutive negative NP/OP PCR tests, healthcare professional clearance, or symptom resolution. Mobile phlebotomists in the prospective study collected whole blood, serum and a nasopharyngeal or oropharyngeal swab from every participant. Additional blood draws and questionnaires over an approximately 2-month period could optionally be provided by prospective study participants. Before DNA extraction, prospective study blood samples were shipped either frozen or at room temperature.

General findings and caveats noted by the study authors: How much clinical and demographic metadata was included differed by source and by participant, and the metadata was provided uncurated.

This clone was observed once. This clone's antigen is unknown. No base quality information exists; no much larger clone differs at one position. The sequence is built from TRBV24-1 and TRBJ1-1; TRBD1 matches 9 bases in the middle. Material for sequencing was PBMCs or T cells enriched from blood (not recorded which). The clonotype comes from a man aged 35-49 years who had recovered from COVID-19. The CDR3 region reads CATSDRDRAEAFF. The DNA sequence follows: TGTGCCACCAGTGATCGGGACAGGGCTGAAGCTTTCTTT.